The T cell receptor (beta chain) under discussion was sequenced for a study of T cell changes during pregnancy in multiple sclerosis. Here immunoSEQ multiplex PCR was the method, and the copy in TCRdb shows in-frame clones only, minus some. The data contain about 79,000 clones, over 85% of them singletons. V was pared by 1 base and J by 1 base, with 3 bases of the junction left unmatched. Germline CDR1 and CDR2: SGHAT and FQNNGV. The CDR3 consists of 16 residues. The V and J genes are TRBV11-2 and TRBJ2-3; 9 positions agree with TRBD1. The source of this sequence is a female donor in good health, enrolled as a control in a pregnancy study. The sample was peripheral blood, taken in the second trimester of pregnancy. The CDR3 region has the DNA TGTGCCAGCAGCTTAGGATACAGGGGGCGCACAGATACGCAGTATTTT. It is translated as CASSLGYRGRTDTQYF.